These T cell receptor beta chains were read from a single sample in a study of cytomegalovirus exposure and HLA in healthy donors. The method was immunoSEQ multiplex PCR; TCRdb's version includes in-frame clones alone and lacks a portion of them. The sample consists of 80,000 to 90,000 clones, roughly 96% of them appearing once. Sequencing input: PBMCs. These receptors were taken from a man younger than 35 in good health and CMV-seronegative. Each CDR3 is given with its conserved first and last residue. A D gene is named only where the DNA matches it firmly.

TRBV11-2	TRBD2	TRBJ2-7	CASGTQTSGRYEQYF	TGTGCCAGCGGGACTCAGACTAGCGGGAGGTACGAGCAGTACTTC
TRBV5-4	TRBD2	TRBJ2-1	CASSRESGIYNEQFF	TGTGCCAGCAGCCGTGAAAGCGGGATATACAATGAGCAGTTCTTC
TRBV2	TRBD1	TRBJ2-1	CASSPTGGGYNEQFF	TGTGCCAGCAGCCCTACAGGGGGCGGCTACAATGAGCAGTTCTTC
TRBV18	TRBD2	TRBJ2-1	CASSPGLAGDSRNEQFF	TGTGCCAGCTCACCGGGACTAGCGGGAGATTCAAGGAATGAGCAGTTCTTC
TRBV7-2	NA	TRBJ2-1	CASNLFPGVYYNEQFF	TGTGCCAGCAATCTCTTCCCGGGAGTTTACTACAATGAGCAGTTCTTC
TRBV6-5	TRBD1	TRBJ1-5	CASSRDRVRREPQHF	TGTGCCAGCAGCCGCGACAGGGTACGGCGAGAGCCCCAGCATTTT
TRBV7-6	NA	TRBJ2-1	CASSLGGGTRRRANEQFF	TGTGCCAGCAGCTTAGGCGGTGGGACCCGTCGGAGGGCCAATGAGCAGTTCTTC
TRBV19	TRBD2	TRBJ2-3	CASSQSGARGTDTQYF	TGTGCCAGTAGTCAGAGCGGGGCCCGGGGCACAGATACGCAGTATTTT
TRBV6-1	NA	TRBJ1-2	CASTRLANYGYTF	TGTGCCAGCACACGTCTAGCTAACTATGGCTACACCTTC
TRBV11-2	TRBD2	TRBJ2-7	CASSRGLADYEQYF	TGTGCCAGCAGCAGAGGACTAGCGGACTACGAGCAGTACTTC
TRBV25-1	NA	TRBJ2-6	CATQRGNGVSGANVLTF	TGTGCCACCCAACGTGGTAACGGGGTGTCTGGGGCCAACGTCCTGACTTTC
TRBV11-3	TRBD1	TRBJ1-2	CASSQGAVGGYTF	TGTGCCAGCAGCCAGGGGGCAGTCGGAGGCTACACCTTC
TRBV11-3	TRBD2	TRBJ2-2	CASSELAGVVGGELFF	TGTGCCAGCAGCGAGCTGGCGGGAGTGGTAGGCGGGGAGCTGTTTTTT
TRBV9	NA	TRBJ1-2	CASSGPGGVGYGYTF	TGTGCCAGCAGCGGACCGGGGGGCGTTGGGTATGGCTACACCTTC
TRBV7-6	TRBD2	TRBJ2-4	CASSLGASGLAKNIQYF	TGTGCCAGCAGCTTAGGCGCTAGCGGATTAGCCAAAAACATTCAGTACTTC
TRBV7-9	NA	TRBJ1-2	CASSPGGGQDYGYTF	TGTGCCAGCAGCCCTGGGGGGGGGCAAGACTATGGCTACACCTTC
TRBV6-1	NA	TRBJ2-7	CASSLFDRTYEQYF	TGTGCCAGCAGTCTTTTTGACAGGACCTACGAGCAGTACTTC
TRBV5-4	NA	TRBJ2-3	CASSLRQAQADTQYF	TGTGCCAGCAGCTTGCGGCAGGCTCAGGCAGATACGCAGTATTTT
TRBV28	TRBD1	TRBJ1-5	CASTFGQGVPQPQHF	TGTGCCAGCACCTTCGGACAGGGGGTCCCTCAGCCCCAGCATTTT
TRBV6-5	TRBD1	TRBJ2-3	CASAPAGQGPGTQYF	TGTGCCAGCGCGCCGGCGGGACAGGGGCCGGGTACGCAGTATTTT
TRBV28	TRBD1	TRBJ1-5	CASRQGATNQPQHF	TGTGCCAGCAGACAGGGGGCAACAAATCAGCCCCAGCATTTT
TRBV11-2	NA	TRBJ1-1	CASSIQFEAFF	TGTGCCAGCAGCATACAATTTGAAGCTTTCTTT
TRBV4-1	TRBD2	TRBJ2-1	CASSHASGVHQFF	TGCGCCAGCAGCCATGCCAGCGGGGTCCATCAGTTCTTC
TRBV19	NA	TRBJ1-5	CASSINKPWQPQHF	TGTGCCAGTAGCATAAACAAACCGTGGCAGCCCCAGCATTTT
TRBV25-1	NA	TRBJ1-1	CASSESWQTYTEAFF	TGTGCCAGCAGTGAATCTTGGCAGACATACACTGAAGCTTTCTTT
TRBV4-1	NA	TRBJ2-5	CASSPLWRTGEETQYF	TGCGCCAGCAGCCCGCTTTGGAGGACGGGAGAAGAGACCCAGTACTTC
TRBV5-1	NA	TRBJ2-2	CASSFRVTGELFF	TGCGCCAGCAGCTTCAGGGTCACCGGGGAGCTGTTTTTT
TRBV9	TRBD2	TRBJ2-1	CASSGVFSGRGDNEQFF	TGTGCCAGCAGCGGAGTTTTTAGCGGGAGGGGCGACAATGAGCAGTTCTTC
TRBV6-1	NA	TRBJ1-2	CASWYSYGYTF	TGTGCCAGCTGGTACAGCTATGGCTACACCTTC
TRBV5-5	TRBD1	TRBJ1-2	CASSLAGGTGANYGYTF	TGTGCCAGCAGCTTGGCTGGAGGGACAGGCGCTAACTATGGCTACACCTTC
TRBV4-1	NA	TRBJ2-1	CASSITGYYNEQFF	TGCGCCAGCAGCATAACAGGATACTACAATGAGCAGTTCTTC
TRBV7-2	TRBD1	TRBJ1-5	CASSQRTGGRQPQHF	TGTGCCAGCAGCCAAAGGACAGGGGGCCGGCAGCCCCAGCATTTT
TRBV7-9	NA	TRBJ2-7	CASSFGQYEQYF	TGTGCCAGCAGCTTTGGCCAATACGAGCAGTACTTC
TRBV7-2	TRBD1	TRBJ1-2	CASSLAPGTGHYTF	TGTGCCAGCAGCTTAGCGCCCGGGACAGGGCACTACACCTTC
TRBV5-8	TRBD1	TRBJ1-2	CASSLARDRSLHYGYTF	TGTGCCAGCAGCTTGGCCCGGGACAGAAGTCTACACTATGGCTACACCTTC
TRBV27	NA	TRBJ2-7	CASSLSYRYYEQYF	TGTGCCAGCAGTTTATCGTACAGGTACTACGAGCAGTACTTC
TRBV28	NA	TRBJ2-3	CASTGQSSTDTQYF	TGTGCCAGCACCGGACAGTCTAGCACAGATACGCAGTATTTT
TRBV2	NA	TRBJ1-4	CASSEIKQAATNEKLFF	TGTGCCAGCAGTGAAATTAAACAGGCGGCAACTAATGAAAAACTGTTTTTT
TRBV28	TRBD1	TRBJ1-5	CASSFGKTGVNQPQHF	TGTGCCAGCAGTTTTGGAAAGACAGGGGTTAATCAGCCCCAGCATTTT